One and the same sample provided the 23 T cell receptor beta chains below, sequenced in a study of shared clonotypes between healthy human individuals. The method was immunoSEQ multiplex PCR; TCRdb's version includes in-frame clones alone and lacks a portion of them. The sample records roughly 490,000 clones, less than 80% being singletons. The sample was PBMCs. The origin of the receptors is a woman aged 40 to 55 in good health. Some clones in this sample may be carry-over from other donors' samples.

This clone was recorded only once. The V gene is TRBV4-3, the J gene TRBJ2-7; 8 bases match TRBD2. The germline V gene encodes CDR1 LGHNA and CDR2 YSLEER. This CDR3 is 15 amino acids long. V gave up 4 bases and J gave up 0 bases; unmatched junction bases: 5. CDR3 sequence reads: CASSRDSGTSYEQYF. CDR3 coding DNA: TGCGCCAGCAGCCGCGATAGCGGGACCTCCTACGAGCAGTACTTC.

As concerns this clone: With a much larger clone just one base away, this may be a read error. V and J are TRBV19 and TRBJ2-2, with 11 bases matching TRBD1. CDR1 LNHDA and CDR2 SQIVND come from the germline V gene (reference sequence). This CDR3 has 16 amino acids. CDR3 protein: CANSGQGAVATGELFF. The CDR3 DNA reads as TGTGCCAATAGTGGACAGGGGGCCGTTGCCACCGGGGAGCTGTTTTTT.

This clone showed up just once. The chain is built from TRBV7-6 and TRBJ2-7, with 7 bases that match TRBD2. Germline CDR1 SGHVS, CDR2 FNYEAQ. The trim removed 5 bases at V and 6 bases at J, leaving 10 bases unmatched. There are 14 residues in the CDR3. The CDR3 loop is CASSPGGGRGEQYF. In DNA, the CDR3 is TGTGCCAGCAGCCCAGGCGGCGGGAGAGGCGAGCAGTACTTC.

This clone showed up just once. The CDR3 is CASTLRGLGDTGELFF. The CDR3 DNA reads as TGTGCCAGCACTCTCCGAGGCCTAGGCGACACCGGGGAGCTGTTTTTT. The gene calls are TRBV28 and TRBJ2-2; D unresolved. Germline values: CDR1 MDHEN, CDR2 SYDVKM. V was pared by 7 bases and J by 3 bases, with 18 bases between. This CDR3 has 16 amino acids. Together with reference TRBV28 and TRBJ2-2, the CDR3 gives the full variable domain: DVKVTQSSRYLVKRTGEKVFLECVQDMDHENMFWYRQDPGLGLRLIYFSYDVKMKEKGDIPEGYSVSREKKERFSLILESASTNQTSMYLCASTLRGLGDTGELFFGEGSRLTVL.

The table lists this clone with a few counts. The V call is TRBV30, the J call TRBJ2-7, with a weak D call TRBD1 (6 bases). This CDR3 comprises 11 residues. Looked up from germline, CDR1 is GTSNPN and CDR2 is SVGIG (reference sequence). Trimming stripped 5 bases from V and 3 bases from J, with 8 bases between. The chain's CDR3 is CAWGGRYEQYF. Written as DNA, the CDR3 is TGTGCCTGGGGGGGCCGCTACGAGCAGTACTTC.

The rearrangement joins TRBV27 to TRBJ1-1, with D unresolved. The germline V gene encodes CDR1 MNHEY and CDR2 SMNVEV (reference sequence). V lost 6 bases to trimming and J lost 1 base, with 9 bases between them. The CDR3 length is 13 residues. CDR3 region: CASRTGENTEAFF. In nucleotides, the CDR3 is TGTGCCAGCAGGACCGGAGAGAACACTGAAGCTTTCTTT.

This clone showed up just once. The chain combines TRBV5-1 with TRBJ2-7, with a tentative D call TRBD2 (6 bases). Germline loops: CDR1 SGHRS, CDR2 YFSETQ. V lost 3 bases, J lost 7 bases, and 14 bases lay in between. This CDR3 contains 13 residues. The CDR3: CASSSTQGGEQYF. DNA for the CDR3: TGCGCCAGCAGCTCAACCCAGGGAGGAGAGCAGTACTTC.

The chain links TRBV18 to TRBJ1-6; 7 bases align to TRBD1. In germline, CDR1 is KGHSH, CDR2 LQKENI. This CDR3 has 15 residues. V shed 5 bases and J 3 bases; nucleotides not matched to a gene: 4. The chain's CDR3 is CASSSTGNYNSPLHF. CDR3 nucleotide sequence: TGTGCCAGCTCATCGACAGGGAACTATAATTCACCCCTCCACTTT.

A note on this clone: The same CDR3 arises from other DNA sequences in this sample as well. The chain carries TRBV11-2 and TRBJ2-7; D unresolved. CDR3 length equals 14 residues. Germline-derived CDR1 and CDR2 are SGHAT and FQNNGV. The V gene lost 1 base and the J gene lost 0 bases, with 7 bases spanning the gap. As DNA, the CDR3 is TGTGCCAGCAGCTTAGGGGGTAGCTCCTACGAGCAGTACTTC. Translating it yields CASSLGGSSYEQYF.

In its sample, this clone was seen once. The chain links TRBV6-1 to TRBJ1-2, with D tentatively TRBD1 (5 bases). The germline V and J ends were trimmed by 1 base and 6 bases, with 9 bases remaining between them. The CDR3 totals 13 residues. Per the germline V gene, CDR1 is MNHNS and CDR2 is SASEGT. The CDR3 loop reads CASSEVGDDGYTF. CDR3 coding DNA: TGTGCCAGCAGTGAAGTGGGGGATGATGGCTACACCTTC.

The chain has TRBV28 and TRBJ2-5; TRBD1 might be the D (6 bases). With 7 bases removed from V and 3 bases from J, the gap between germline ends came to 12 bases. There are 13 residues in the CDR3. Germline CDR1 reads MDHEN; CDR2 reads SYDVKM. DNA of the CDR3: TGTGCCAGCACCTGGGCAGGGGAAGAGACCCAGTACTTC. Residues: CASTWAGEETQYF.

The V gene is TRBV2, the J gene TRBJ1-5; D not certain. The CDR3 length is 13 residues. V shed 8 bases and J shed 2 bases, with 10 bases lying between them. CDR1 SNHLY and CDR2 FYNNEI come from the germline V gene. The CDR3 here is CASRWRGNQPQHF. The CDR3 DNA is TGTGCCAGCCGGTGGAGGGGCAATCAGCCCCAGCATTTT.

This clone appeared once. The V call is TRBV4-3, the J call TRBJ1-4; D is ambiguous. Trimming removed 0 bases at V and 3 bases at J, with 8 bases between. CDR1 and CDR2 from the germline V gene are LGHNA and YSLEER. This CDR3 contains 15 residues. CDR3 residues: CASSQDDLPNEKLFF. The CDR3 region has the DNA TGCGCCAGCAGCCAAGATGATTTGCCTAATGAAAAACTGTTTTTT.

This clone has more than one count but fewer than ten. The CDR3, as DNA: TGTGCCTGGACCCTGGGAGAAATGAACACTGAAGCTTTCTTT. Protein sequence: CAWTLGEMNTEAFF. The chain links TRBV30 to TRBJ1-1, with no clear D. This CDR3 comprises 14 residues. Trimming cost V 4 bases and J 0 bases, with 12 bases left between them. Germline V gene lookup returns CDR1 GTSNPN and CDR2 SVGIG (reference sequence).

J is TRBJ1-5 and V is TRBV7-9; D gene ambiguous. The V and J ends lost 5 bases and 0 bases respectively, with 11 bases between them. Germline values: CDR1 SEHNR, CDR2 FQNEAQ (reference sequence). The length of the CDR3 is 15 residues. CDR3 sequence: CASSPGGYSNQPQHF. The CDR3 DNA reads TGTGCCAGCAGCCCGGGCGGGTATAGCAATCAGCCCCAGCATTTT. The complete variable domain, with remaining parts taken from reference TRBV7-9 and TRBJ1-5, reads DTGVSQNPRHKITKRGQNVTFRCDPISEHNRLYWYRQTLGQGPEFLTYFQNEAQLEKSRLLSDRFSAERPKGSFSTLEIQRTEQGDSAMYLCASSPGGYSNQPQHFGDGTRLSIL.

The sample holds a few counts of this clone. The rearrangement uses TRBV19 and TRBJ2-7; 11 bases map to TRBD2. CDR3 length: 17 residues. From germline, CDR1 is LNHDA and CDR2 SQIVND (reference sequence). V trimming: 3 bases; J trimming: 6 bases; junction bases outside the gene matches: 13. CDR3 sequence: CASSIHYLAGGDVEQYF. The CDR3 DNA follows: TGTGCCAGTAGTATCCACTACCTAGCGGGAGGAGATGTCGAGCAGTACTTC.

The chain joins TRBV5-1 to TRBJ2-1, with a possible D match to TRBD1 (7 bases). V shed 4 bases and J shed 8 bases, with 22 bases lying between them. Germline CDR1 reads SGHRS; CDR2 reads YFSETQ. The CDR3 length is 16 residues. The CDR3 nucleotides are TGCGCCAGCAGCCTGGGTCGGAGGGGGCGCATCGATGAGCAGTTCTTC. Translated, it gives CASSLGRRGRIDEQFF. Looking up the rest from reference TRBV5-1 and TRBJ2-1 gives the full variable domain: KAGVTQTPRYLIKTRGQQVTLSCSPISGHRSVSWYQQTPGQGLQFLFEYFSETQRNKGNFPGRFSGRQFSNSRSEMNVSTLELGDSALYLCASSLGRRGRIDEQFFGPGTRLTVL.

J is TRBJ2-1 and V is TRBV19; 8 nucleotides match TRBD1. V shed 5 bases and J 6 bases; nucleotides not matched to a gene: 6. Germline V CDR1 and CDR2: LNHDA, SQIVND (reference sequence). This CDR3 region has 14 residues. The CDR3 loop is CASSSDRAGNEQFF. DNA of the CDR3: TGTGCCAGTAGTTCGGACAGGGCGGGCAATGAGCAGTTCTTC. The whole variable domain, filled in from reference TRBV19 and TRBJ2-1, reads DGGITQSPKYLFRKEGQNVTLSCEQNLNHDAMYWYRQDPGQGLRLIYYSQIVNDFQKGDIAEGYSVSREKKESFPLTVTSAQKNPTAFYLCASSSDRAGNEQFFGPGTRLTVL.

This clone was seen a handful of times. This chain joins TRBV5-1 and TRBJ2-5; a possible D gene is TRBD1 (6 bases). Germline CDR1 reads SGHRS; CDR2 reads YFSETQ. V was trimmed by 4 bases and J by 1 base, leaving 8 bases between them. The CDR3 totals 13 residues. In nucleotides, the CDR3 is TGCGCCAGCAGCGAGGACAGCCAAGAGACCCAGTACTTC. This encodes CASSEDSQETQYF.

This chain connects TRBV7-9 to TRBJ2-2; D not certain. The CDR3 has 15 residues. Germline V gene data show CDR1 as SEHNR and CDR2 as FQNEAQ (reference sequence). V lost 8 bases and J 2 bases, leaving 15 bases between the germline ends. Here the CDR3 DNA reads TGTGCCAGCCCTTCTGGAGCCTTAAACACCGGGGAGCTGTTTTTT. This translates into CASPSGALNTGELFF.

The chain joins TRBV14 to TRBJ1-2, with 7 nucleotides matching TRBD1. This CDR3 is 15 amino acids long. V lost 1 base to trimming and J lost 3 bases; unmatched junction nucleotides: 5. CDR1 and CDR2 from the germline V gene are SGHDN and FVKESK. The CDR3 sequence is CASSQVTGWDYGYTF. CDR3 DNA sequence: TGTGCCAGCAGCCAAGTGACAGGGTGGGACTATGGCTACACCTTC.

In regard to this clone: Within the sample, other DNA sequences also encode this same CDR3. V is TRBV2 and J is TRBJ2-7, with 8 bases identical to TRBD2. J was trimmed by 3 bases and V by 5 bases; bases with no gene match: 6. CDR1 is SNHLY and CDR2 is FYNNEI in the germline V gene. CDR3 length equals 14 residues. The CDR3 DNA reads as TGTGCCAGCAGTCCCGGGACTAGTAGCTACGAGCAGTACTTC. The encoded protein is CASSPGTSSYEQYF.

V is TRBV6-5 and J is TRBJ2-7; D is tentatively TRBD1 or TRBD2 (5 bases each). The V gene's germline CDR1 is MNHEY and CDR2 SVGAGI. With 7 bases removed from V and 6 bases from J, the gap between germline ends came to 19 bases. This CDR3 has 14 amino acids. The CDR3 DNA is TGTGCCAGCACCTCCGCGCAGAGGGGCGGCGAGCAGTACTTC. It specifies CASTSAQRGGEQYF.